The 23 T cell receptor beta chains listed next were all sequenced from one sample in a study of T cells in Graves' hyperthyroidism and ophthalmopathy. Amplified regions were TCR beta CDR3 sequences from RNA transcripts. When the TCR CDR3 underwent first-round RT-PCR, the HTBI primer set was used. TCRdb re-derived calls from the multiplex PCR reads in MiXCR, one entry per CDR3 protein. Here the sample spans some 460,000 distinct CDR3 sequences, about 15% being singletons. Material for sequencing was blood. All receptors derive from a woman between 18 and 29 years old with Graves' hyperthyroidism.

There are many counts of this clonotype. The gene calls are TRBV3-1 and TRBJ1-5; no firm D call. Germline V gene data show CDR1 as LGHDT and CDR2 as YNNKEL (reference sequence). This CDR3 contains 14 residues. The V end was cut by 1 base, the J end by 9 bases, with 13 bases between. Written as DNA, the CDR3 is TGTGCCAGCAGCCAAGTGAACAGCAATTCGCCCCAGCATTTT. Translating it yields CASSQVNSNSPQHF. The whole variable domain, remainder taken from reference TRBV3-1 and TRBJ1-5, is DTAVSQTPKYLVTQMGNDKSIKCEQNLGHDTMYWYKQDSKKFLKIMFSYNNKELIINETVPNRFSPKSPDKAHLNLHINSLELGDSAVYFCASSQVNSNSPQHFGDGTRLSIL.

At least ten counts were recorded for this clonotype. The chain has TRBV19 and TRBJ2-6; 10 bases map to TRBD1. The CDR3 has 17 amino acids. J gave up 0 bases and V 5 bases, and 4 bases lay outside the gene matches. Per the germline V gene, CDR1 is LNHDA and CDR2 is SQIVND (reference sequence). CDR3 nucleotides: TGTGCCAGTAGTGGACAGGGGGTACCCTCTGGGGCCAACGTCCTGACTTTC. Its protein product is CASSGQGVPSGANVLTF.

Many counts were recorded for this clonotype. This chain joins TRBV7-9 and TRBJ2-3; D perhaps matches TRBD2 (6 bases). This CDR3 is built from 14 residues. The germline V and J ends were trimmed by 5 bases and 0 bases, with 9 bases remaining between them. Germline assignment: CDR1 SEHNR and CDR2 FQNEAQ (reference sequence). CDR3 sequence: CASSRDSSTDTQYF. The CDR3 DNA is TGTGCCAGCAGCCGGGACTCTAGCACAGATACGCAGTATTTT.

This clonotype was seen ten or more times. The rearrangement links TRBV2 to TRBJ1-2, with TRBD1 as a possible D gene (5 bases). The CDR3 totals 15 residues. Trimming left V 4 bases short and J 4 bases short, with 16 bases between. The germline CDR1 and CDR2 sequences are SNHLY and FYNNEI. The CDR3 bases are TGTGCCAGCAGTGTCGAAGCGGGGGACTCCTATGGCTACACCTTC. Its translation is CASSVEAGDSYGYTF.

This clonotype has more than one count but fewer than ten. Just one base apart from a much larger clone, this may be a read error. The gene calls are TRBV30 and TRBJ2-7, with a possible D match to TRBD1 (6 bases). The CDR3 extends over 14 amino acids. Germline CDR1 is GTSNPN and CDR2 is SVGIG (reference sequence). Deletions cut 5 bases from V and 2 bases from J, with 16 bases between. DNA of the CDR3: TGTGCCTGGGGTCGACAGGCGAAAACCTACGAGCAGTACTTC. It specifies CAWGRQAKTYEQYF. The variable domain in full, with the rest retrieved from reference TRBV30 and TRBJ2-7, is SQTIHQWPATLVQPVGSPLSLECTVEGTSNPNLYWYRQAAGRGLQLLFYSVGIGQISSEVPQNLSASRPQDRQFILSSKKLLLSDSGFYLCAWGRQAKTYEQYFGPGTRLTVT.

V gene TRBV5-1 combines with J gene TRBJ2-3; perhaps D is TRBD1 or TRBD2 (5 bases each). The CDR3 runs 17 residues. The ends were cut back, 3 bases at V and 0 bases at J, with 17 bases in the middle. CDR1 and CDR2 (germline): SGHRS, YFSETQ. The CDR3 sequence is CASSSSSTGASTDTQYF. CDR3 coding DNA: TGCGCCAGCAGCTCCTCTTCAACCGGGGCTAGCACAGATACGCAGTATTTT.

The chain couples TRBV6-6 to TRBJ2-7; TRBD1 aligns across 10 bases. The CDR3 length is 14 residues. V shed 2 bases, J shed 5 bases, and the junction held 3 bases outside the gene matches. The germline V gene has CDR1 MNHNY and CDR2 SVGAGI (reference sequence). The chain's CDR3 is CASSYLGQGHEQYF. CDR3 DNA sequence: TGTGCCAGCAGTTACCTGGGACAGGGGCACGAGCAGTACTTC.

This clonotype was seen ten or more times. The J gene is TRBJ2-2, the V gene TRBV28; 7 positions match TRBD2. This CDR3 is 15 amino acids long. The ends lost 6 bases at V and 1 base at J; junction bases unmatched: 5. Germline CDR1 reads MDHEN; CDR2 reads SYDVKM. CDR3 sequence reads: CASRWTGGNTGELFF. The CDR3 DNA sequence: TGTGCCAGCAGGTGGACGGGGGGGAACACCGGGGAGCTGTTTTTT.

Only a few counts were recorded for this clonotype. The DNA for the CDR3 is TGTGCCAGCAGCGTGGACCAAAATCCAGATACGCAGTATTTT. The encoded protein is CASSVDQNPDTQYF. V gene TRBV9 combines with J gene TRBJ2-3; D gene unclear. The CDR3 runs 14 residues. Trimming stripped 2 bases from V and 4 bases from J, with 11 bases between. The germline CDR1 and CDR2 sequences are SGDLS and YYNGEE.

The V call is TRBV19, the J call TRBJ2-7, with D possibly matching TRBD2 (5 bases). Germline CDR1 and CDR2: LNHDA and SQIVND (reference sequence). Trimming left V 5 bases short and J 0 bases short, with 14 bases between. The length of the CDR3 is 15 residues. CDR3 in DNA: TGTGCCAGTAGTCTATCCGGACTTAGCTCCTACGAGCAGTACTTC. Its protein is CASSLSGLSSYEQYF.

This clonotype was seen ten or more times. The V gene is TRBV13, the J gene TRBJ1-2; tentative D call: TRBD1 (5 bases). Trimming shortened V by 4 bases and J by 3 bases, and 9 bases separated the two germline ends. CDR3 size: 13 residues. Germline CDR1 is PRHDT and CDR2 is FYEKMQ (reference sequence). CDR3 in amino acids: CASSSDTYYGYTF. CDR3 sequence (DNA): TGTGCCAGCAGCTCGGACACTTACTATGGCTACACCTTC. The full variable domain, in which reference TRBV13 and TRBJ1-2 provide the parts outside the CDR3, is AAGVIQSPRHLIKEKRETATLKCYPIPRHDTVYWYQQGPGQDPQFLISFYEKMQSDKGSIPDRFSAQQFSDYHSELNMSSLELGDSALYFCASSSDTYYGYTFGSGTRLTVV.

The table lists this clonotype with many counts. The chain carries TRBV27 and TRBJ2-5, with TRBD2 identical over 8 bases. V dropped 0 bases and J dropped 5; count of bases not matched to a gene: 8. This CDR3 is 16 amino acids long. Germline CDR1 and CDR2: MNHEY and SMNVEV (reference sequence). CDR3 sequence reads: CASSLSAGGLGETQYF. The CDR3 DNA reads TGTGCCAGCAGTTTATCCGCGGGGGGACTCGGGGAGACCCAGTACTTC.

This clonotype was counted many times. The chain employs TRBV9 and TRBJ1-4; the D is unclear. The germline CDR1 and CDR2 sequences are SGDLS and YYNGEE. The CDR3 totals 16 residues. Between the trimmed V and J ends, which lost 4 bases and 6 bases, there was a span of 19 bases. The CDR3 reads CASSLNPDRRDEKLFF. CDR3 nucleotides: TGTGCCAGCAGCCTTAACCCAGACCGACGGGATGAAAAACTGTTTTTT.

This clonotype was found many times. V usage is TRBV7-2 and J usage is TRBJ2-3; a possible D gene is TRBD2 (5 bases). Between the trimmed V and J ends, which lost 3 bases and 7 bases, there was a span of 11 bases. The CDR3 is made up of 13 amino acids. Germline lookup yields CDR1 SGHTA and CDR2 FQGNSA. Here the CDR3 reads CASSFEGKNTQYF. The CDR3 nucleotides read TGTGCCAGCAGCTTCGAGGGAAAAAATACGCAGTATTTT.

This clonotype occurred many times. The chain combines TRBV11-2 with TRBJ1-2; TRBD1 is a possible D gene (5 bases). Trimming stripped 4 bases from V and 4 bases from J, with 16 bases between. The CDR3 length is 15 residues. Germline CDR1 reads SGHAT; CDR2 reads FQNNGV. As DNA, the CDR3 is TGTGCCAGCAGCTCGATAACCGGGACTCTCTATGGCTACACCTTC. Translating gives CASSSITGTLYGYTF.

This clonotype was observed many times. The chain carries TRBV11-2 and TRBJ2-1, with D maybe TRBD2 (6 bases). The V and J ends lost 5 bases and 0 bases respectively, with 11 bases between them. CDR1 and CDR2 from the germline V gene are SGHAT and FQNNGV. The CDR3 is made up of 15 amino acids. CDR3 amino acids: CASSVSGSSYNEQFF. The CDR3, as DNA: TGTGCCAGCAGCGTTAGCGGAAGCTCCTACAATGAGCAGTTCTTC.

The rearrangement uses TRBV7-3 and TRBJ2-7; no clear D. V was shortened by 2 bases and J by 6 bases, with 11 bases between the two germline ends. Germline lookup yields CDR1 SGHTA and CDR2 FQGTGA. The CDR3 extends over 13 amino acids. The chain's CDR3 is CASSLERDGEQYF. CDR3 nucleotides: TGTGCCAGCAGCTTAGAAAGGGATGGCGAGCAGTACTTC.

This clonotype was seen ten or more times. The chain uses TRBV5-1 and TRBJ2-1; a possible D gene is TRBD2 (5 bases). V was cut by 2 bases and J by 11 bases, with 8 bases left in between. CDR1 and CDR2 from the germline V gene are SGHRS and YFSETQ. This CDR3 has 11 residues. The CDR3 is CASSFEGKQFF. CDR3 bases: TGCGCCAGCAGCTTCGAGGGAAAGCAGTTCTTC.

This clonotype was counted many times. The chain uses TRBV28 and TRBJ1-2, with D possibly being TRBD1 (5 bases). Germline CDR1 reads MDHEN; CDR2 reads SYDVKM. V lost 4 bases and J lost 4, with 10 bases in between. The CDR3 runs to 13 residues. The CDR3 reads CASSWDGSYGYTF. CDR3 nucleotides: TGTGCCAGCAGTTGGGACGGCTCCTATGGCTACACCTTC.

This clonotype has at least ten counts. V is TRBV11-2 and J is TRBJ2-3; 12 bases are a match to TRBD2. The CDR3 consists of 16 residues. CDR1 is SGHAT and CDR2 is FQNNGV in the germline V gene. Losses at the gene ends were 5 bases for V and 2 bases for J; bases not matched to a gene: 5. The CDR3 here is CASSPRTSGATDTQYF. In DNA form, the CDR3 reads TGTGCCAGCAGCCCCCGGACTAGCGGGGCCACAGATACGCAGTATTTT. The complete variable domain, with remaining parts taken from reference TRBV11-2 and TRBJ2-3, reads EAGVAQSPRYKIIEKRQSVAFWCNPISGHATLYWYQQILGQGPKLLIQFQNNGVVDDSQLPKDRFSAERLKGVDSTLKIQPAKLEDSAVYLCASSPRTSGATDTQYFGPGTRLTVL.

This clonotype was observed at least ten times. V is TRBV6-1 and J is TRBJ2-4; D may be TRBD1 (5 bases). The germline CDR1 and CDR2 sequences are MNHNS and SASEGT. The ends were cut back, 11 bases at V and 4 bases at J, with 21 bases in the middle. The CDR3 spans 15 residues. DNA for the CDR3: TGTGCCCGCGTCGTCCAGGGAAGACCAAAAAACATTCAGTACTTC. As protein: CARVVQGRPKNIQYF.

This clonotype has at least ten counts. One end of the junction does not line up with germline, which may come from a read error. CDR3 residues: CSARGQGGWDNQPQHF. As DNA, the CDR3 is TGCAGTGCTAGGGGACAGGGGGGGTGGGACAATCAGCCCCAGCACTTT. V and J are TRBV20-1 and TRBJ1-5, with 11 bases identical to TRBD1. This CDR3 is built from 16 residues. Germline V gene data show CDR1 as DFQATT and CDR2 as SNEGSKA (reference sequence).

V usage is TRBV7-9 and J usage is TRBJ2-2; D is unclear. There are 15 residues in the CDR3. Germline-derived CDR1 and CDR2 are SEHNR and FQNEAQ (reference sequence). Trimming took 1 base from V and 1 from J, leaving 7 bases between them. This CDR3 reads CASSLELVNTGELFF. In nucleotides, the CDR3 is TGTGCCAGCAGCTTAGAATTGGTGAACACCGGGGAGCTGTTTTTT.